Listed below are T cell receptor beta chains from one sample, sequenced in a study of blood T cell repertoires in COVID-19. TCRdb's copy holds only in-frame clones and misses some; the assay was immunoSEQ multiplex PCR. The sample comprises some 150,000 clones, over 75% of which are singletons, and 2.5% to 3% rests with the top ten. The sample consisted of peripheral blood. Receptors originate from a man aged 45-65 years with acute or convalescent COVID-19. The CDR3 runs from the conserved cysteine through the conserved F or W. A D gene is named only where the DNA matches it firmly. Some rows have no size entry. The others give once, few or many, or a class for an expanded clone.

j_call: TRBJ1-2; d_call: -; v_call: TRBV30; clone_size: -; cdr3_nt: TGTGCCCTAAGGGACACCTATGGCTACACCTTC; cdr3_aa: CALRDTYGYTF
j_call: TRBJ2-7; d_call: -; v_call: TRBV12-3/TRBV12-4; clone_size: -; cdr3_nt: TGTGCCAGCAGTCTGGGGGGAGGCGAGCAGTACTTC; cdr3_aa: CASSLGGGEQYF
j_call: TRBJ1-2; d_call: -; v_call: TRBV7-3; clone_size: -; cdr3_nt: TGTGCCAGCAGCTTATCCTCGACCGGGACACCCTTCTTC; cdr3_aa: CASSLSSTGTPFF
j_call: TRBJ2-5; d_call: -; v_call: TRBV29-1; clone_size: -; cdr3_nt: TGCAGCGTTTTGGGTCAGGGGGGTGAGACCCAGTACTTC; cdr3_aa: CSVLGQGGETQYF
j_call: TRBJ2-5; d_call: TRBD1; v_call: TRBV28; clone_size: -; cdr3_nt: TGTGCCAGCTACCAAAATCCCCACCGGACAGGGAAAAGGAGGGAGACCCAGTACTTC; cdr3_aa: CASYQNPHRTGKRRETQYF
j_call: TRBJ2-1; d_call: -; v_call: TRBV5-4; clone_size: -; cdr3_nt: TGTGCCAGCAGCTTGGAGCGGGAGCAGTTCTTC; cdr3_aa: CASSLEREQFF
j_call: TRBJ2-5; d_call: -; v_call: TRBV5-1; clone_size: -; cdr3_nt: TGCGCCAGCAGCATGTACAGGGCGTCAGAGACCCAGTACTTC; cdr3_aa: CASSMYRASETQYF
j_call: TRBJ2-7; d_call: -; v_call: TRBV21-1; clone_size: few; cdr3_nt: TGTGCCAGCAGCAAAGCCACTAGCGGGAGAAGATTCCACGAGCAGTACTTC; cdr3_aa: CASSKATSGRRFHEQYF
j_call: TRBJ2-7; d_call: TRBD2; v_call: TRBV15; clone_size: few; cdr3_nt: TGTGCCACCAGCAAACTAGCGGGCGGGGACTACGAGCAGTACTTC; cdr3_aa: CATSKLAGGDYEQYF
j_call: TRBJ2-3; d_call: -; v_call: TRBV30; clone_size: -; cdr3_nt: TGTGCCTTGTTAGCGGCTAGCACAGATACGCAGTATTTT; cdr3_aa: CALLAASTDTQYF
j_call: TRBJ2-7; d_call: TRBD1; v_call: TRBV2; clone_size: once; cdr3_nt: TGTGCCACTACCGACACTGGGGGGCAGGGGGCTTCCTACGAGCAGTACTTC; cdr3_aa: CATTDTGGQGASYEQYF
j_call: TRBJ2-3; d_call: TRBD2; v_call: TRBV7-8; clone_size: -; cdr3_nt: TGTGCCAGCAGCCTACGGACTAGCGGGGTCTGGACAGATACGCAGTATTTT; cdr3_aa: CASSLRTSGVWTDTQYF
j_call: TRBJ2-7; d_call: -; v_call: TRBV10-2; clone_size: -; cdr3_nt: TGCGCCAGCAGGAGAAACAGGGAGAGCTCCTACGAGCAGTACTTC; cdr3_aa: CASRRNRESSYEQYF
j_call: TRBJ1-6; d_call: -; v_call: TRBV5-4; clone_size: -; cdr3_nt: TGTGCCAGCAGCTTCCGGGCCGGGACACGGAATAATTCACCCCTCCACTTT; cdr3_aa: CASSFRAGTRNNSPLHF
j_call: TRBJ2-3; d_call: -; v_call: TRBV7-6; clone_size: -; cdr3_nt: TGTGCCAGCAGCCCCGGGGTTGGTAGCGGCAGCACAGATACGCAGTATTTT; cdr3_aa: CASSPGVGSGSTDTQYF
j_call: TRBJ1-5; d_call: -; v_call: TRBV6-5; clone_size: -; cdr3_nt: TGTGCCAGCTCGACGGCGGGGGCGGGCAATCAGCCCCAGCATTTT; cdr3_aa: CASSTAGAGNQPQHF
j_call: TRBJ1-6; d_call: TRBD1; v_call: TRBV4-1; clone_size: -; cdr3_nt: TGCGCCAGCAGCCAAGGGGGGACAGGTAATTCACCCCTCCACTTT; cdr3_aa: CASSQGGTGNSPLHF
j_call: TRBJ1-1; d_call: TRBD1; v_call: TRBV9; clone_size: few; cdr3_nt: TGTGCCAGCAGCGTAGGGCCAGGGGGCGTAGGGACTGAAGCTTTCTTT; cdr3_aa: CASSVGPGGVGTEAFF
j_call: TRBJ2-5; d_call: TRBD2; v_call: TRBV7-9; clone_size: few; cdr3_nt: TGTGCCAGCAGCTTAGGCGGGAGCGCAGAGACCCAGTACTTC; cdr3_aa: CASSLGGSAETQYF
j_call: TRBJ1-4; d_call: -; v_call: TRBV12-3/TRBV12-4; clone_size: once; cdr3_nt: TGTGCCAGCAGTTTAGATGGCCCCAAACTGTTTTTT; cdr3_aa: CASSLDGPKLFF
j_call: TRBJ2-5; d_call: -; v_call: TRBV6-6; clone_size: -; cdr3_nt: TGTGCCAGACAGGGAACCCAAAAAGGGGCCGGAGAGACCCAGTACTTC; cdr3_aa: CARQGTQKGAGETQYF
j_call: TRBJ1-1; d_call: -; v_call: TRBV6-1; clone_size: -; cdr3_nt: TGTGCCAGCAGTGAGAATCTTCAGGAAGCTTTCTTT; cdr3_aa: CASSENLQEAFF
j_call: TRBJ2-3; d_call: -; v_call: TRBV7-6; clone_size: -; cdr3_nt: TGTGCCAGCAGCTTAGATGTCCGGGGTGAGAGGCTAACAGATACGCAGTATTTT; cdr3_aa: CASSLDVRGERLTDTQYF
j_call: TRBJ2-5; d_call: TRBD2; v_call: TRBV5-1; clone_size: -; cdr3_nt: TGCGCCAGCAGCTCGAACCCCTTAGCGGGAGGGGGAGAGACCCAGTACTTC; cdr3_aa: CASSSNPLAGGGETQYF
j_call: TRBJ1-1; d_call: -; v_call: TRBV27; clone_size: -; cdr3_nt: TGTGCCAGCAAGAGGGCAGCCATGAACACTGAAGCTTTCTTT; cdr3_aa: CASKRAAMNTEAFF
j_call: TRBJ2-7; d_call: -; v_call: TRBV11-2; clone_size: -; cdr3_nt: TGTGCCAGCAGCTTAACCCGGGATGATAACGCGTGGGGGCAGTACTTC; cdr3_aa: CASSLTRDDNAWGQYF
j_call: TRBJ2-7; d_call: TRBD2; v_call: TRBV7-9; clone_size: -; cdr3_nt: TGTGCCAGCAGCTTAGGCCAGCGGGAGGACGAGCAGTACTTC; cdr3_aa: CASSLGQREDEQYF
j_call: TRBJ2-5; d_call: -; v_call: TRBV12-5; clone_size: -; cdr3_nt: TGTGCTAGTGGTTTCACAACAGGGTTTTCGGGCGAGGAGACCCAGTACTTC; cdr3_aa: CASGFTTGFSGEETQYF
j_call: TRBJ1-6; d_call: TRBD1; v_call: TRBV6-6; clone_size: -; cdr3_nt: TGTGCCAGCAGTTACGACAGGGGAAGGTTATCACCCCTCCACTTT; cdr3_aa: CASSYDRGRLSPLHF
j_call: TRBJ2-7; d_call: TRBD1; v_call: TRBV6-6; clone_size: -; cdr3_nt: TGTGCCAGCAGTTACACCACAGGGGCCTACGAGCAGTACTTC; cdr3_aa: CASSYTTGAYEQYF
j_call: TRBJ1-2; d_call: TRBD1; v_call: TRBV5-1; clone_size: -; cdr3_nt: TGCGCCAGCAGCCCAGGGACAGGAATCTATGGCTACACCTTC; cdr3_aa: CASSPGTGIYGYTF
j_call: TRBJ2-2; d_call: TRBD2; v_call: TRBV9; clone_size: -; cdr3_nt: TGTGCCAGCAGCGTAGACCTCTCCGGGACTAGCGGGAGGGCGAACACCGGGGAGCTGTTTTTT; cdr3_aa: CASSVDLSGTSGRANTGELFF
j_call: TRBJ1-6; d_call: -; v_call: TRBV2; clone_size: -; cdr3_nt: TGTGCCACCACGGGAGCTCCCTATAATTCACCCCTCCACTTT; cdr3_aa: CATTGAPYNSPLHF
j_call: TRBJ1-6; d_call: TRBD1; v_call: TRBV5-4; clone_size: -; cdr3_nt: TGTGCCACCACGGACAGGACCAATTCACCCCTCCACTTT; cdr3_aa: CATTDRTNSPLHF
j_call: TRBJ2-2; d_call: -; v_call: TRBV4-1; clone_size: few; cdr3_nt: TGCGCCAGCAGCCAAAGGCGGGGCGGCGGGGAGCTGTTTTTT; cdr3_aa: CASSQRRGGGELFF
j_call: TRBJ2-5; d_call: -; v_call: TRBV12-3/TRBV12-4; clone_size: -; cdr3_nt: TGTGCCAGTACCCTGGGGCTACAAGAGACCCAGTACTTC; cdr3_aa: CASTLGLQETQYF
j_call: TRBJ1-5; d_call: TRBD1; v_call: TRBV28; clone_size: -; cdr3_nt: TGTGCCAGCAAAGGGGGCGGGAATCAGCCCCAGCATTTT; cdr3_aa: CASKGGGNQPQHF
j_call: TRBJ2-7; d_call: TRBD1; v_call: TRBV6-6; clone_size: -; cdr3_nt: TGTGCCAGCAGTTACGAGGGGGCGACCGAGCAGTACTTC; cdr3_aa: CASSYEGATEQYF
j_call: TRBJ2-7; d_call: TRBD1; v_call: TRBV19; clone_size: -; cdr3_nt: TGTGCCAGTAGTATTGGGACAGGGTACGAGCAGTACTTC; cdr3_aa: CASSIGTGYEQYF
j_call: TRBJ1-5; d_call: TRBD1; v_call: TRBV6-5; clone_size: few; cdr3_nt: TGTGCCAGCGCATTCGGGACAGGGGGTAATCAGCCCCAGCATTTT; cdr3_aa: CASAFGTGGNQPQHF
j_call: TRBJ2-1; d_call: -; v_call: TRBV20-1; clone_size: -; cdr3_nt: TGCAGTGCCCACTACAATGAGCAGTTCTTC; cdr3_aa: CSAHYNEQFF
j_call: TRBJ1-1; d_call: TRBD1; v_call: TRBV3-1/TRBV3-2; clone_size: -; cdr3_nt: TGTGCCAGCAGCCAGGGGACAGGGGGATGGGGAGCTTTCTTT; cdr3_aa: CASSQGTGGWGAFF
j_call: TRBJ1-5; d_call: TRBD1; v_call: TRBV4-1; clone_size: -; cdr3_nt: TGCGCCAGCAGCCCGGACAGGGGATTTCAGCCCCAGCATTTT; cdr3_aa: CASSPDRGFQPQHF
j_call: TRBJ2-2; d_call: -; v_call: TRBV5-1; clone_size: -; cdr3_nt: TGCGCCAGCAGCTTGTGGGGGCGCGGCACCGGGGAGCTGTTTTTT; cdr3_aa: CASSLWGRGTGELFF
j_call: TRBJ2-3; d_call: -; v_call: TRBV19; clone_size: few; cdr3_nt: TGTGCCAGTAGTATAGCCCACAGGGCCGAAAGGCCACTAGAAGGAGGTGGAGCATGGGGTACGCAGTATTTT; cdr3_aa: CASSIAHRAERPLEGGGAWGTQYF
j_call: TRBJ1-6; d_call: TRBD1; v_call: TRBV5-1; clone_size: -; cdr3_nt: TGCGCCAGCACCACCTCGACAGGGAACAATTCACCCCTCCACTTT; cdr3_aa: CASTTSTGNNSPLHF
j_call: TRBJ1-2; d_call: -; v_call: TRBV28; clone_size: -; cdr3_nt: TGTGCCAGCAGTAGCCAGGGAAACTATGGCTACACCTTC; cdr3_aa: CASSSQGNYGYTF
j_call: TRBJ1-6; d_call: -; v_call: TRBV24-1; clone_size: -; cdr3_nt: TGTGCCAACCTGGGGCAGTCCTATAATTCACCCCTCCACTTT; cdr3_aa: CANLGQSYNSPLHF
j_call: TRBJ2-7; d_call: TRBD1; v_call: TRBV4-1; clone_size: -; cdr3_nt: TGCGCCAGCAGCCAAGGACAGGGAAGCTACGAGCAGTACTTC; cdr3_aa: CASSQGQGSYEQYF
j_call: TRBJ2-7; d_call: -; v_call: TRBV7-2; clone_size: -; cdr3_nt: TGTGCCAGCAGCCCCCGAGGGGGGGGCAGCTCCTACGAGCAGTACTTC; cdr3_aa: CASSPRGGGSSYEQYF
j_call: TRBJ1-2; d_call: -; v_call: TRBV19; clone_size: -; cdr3_nt: TGTGCCAGTAGTATCTTACAGGGAAAAACTCTCACCTTC; cdr3_aa: CASSILQGKTLTF